This TCR beta chain was recovered during a study of breast tumors, draining lymph nodes, adjacent tissues. In the case of this clonotype: This may come from a read error, since a much larger clone is one base off. The CDR3 does not close with the conserved phenylalanine or tryptophan, likely indicating a read error.

The lymph nodes were axillary draining lymph nodes from breast cancer patients. TCRdb processed the multiplex PCR reads anew with MiXCR; each CDR3 protein has one entry. The table includes about 270,000 distinct CDR3 sequences, about 33% detected once. Sequencing was carried out using axillary lymph node tissue. The source of this sequence is a female donor with breast cancer. Some clones in this sample may be carry-over from other donors' samples.

In DNA, the CDR3 is TGCAGTGCGAGGTCGAGGACTAGCGGGATCAACAATGAGCAGTTCTCC. Amino acids: CSARSRTSGINNEQFS. This sequence joins TRBV20-1 and TRBJ2-1; TRBD2 agrees at 12 bases. V dropped 6 bases and J dropped 5; count of bases not matched to a gene: 11. Germline loops: CDR1 DFQATT, CDR2 SNEGSKA (reference sequence). The CDR3 spans 16 residues.